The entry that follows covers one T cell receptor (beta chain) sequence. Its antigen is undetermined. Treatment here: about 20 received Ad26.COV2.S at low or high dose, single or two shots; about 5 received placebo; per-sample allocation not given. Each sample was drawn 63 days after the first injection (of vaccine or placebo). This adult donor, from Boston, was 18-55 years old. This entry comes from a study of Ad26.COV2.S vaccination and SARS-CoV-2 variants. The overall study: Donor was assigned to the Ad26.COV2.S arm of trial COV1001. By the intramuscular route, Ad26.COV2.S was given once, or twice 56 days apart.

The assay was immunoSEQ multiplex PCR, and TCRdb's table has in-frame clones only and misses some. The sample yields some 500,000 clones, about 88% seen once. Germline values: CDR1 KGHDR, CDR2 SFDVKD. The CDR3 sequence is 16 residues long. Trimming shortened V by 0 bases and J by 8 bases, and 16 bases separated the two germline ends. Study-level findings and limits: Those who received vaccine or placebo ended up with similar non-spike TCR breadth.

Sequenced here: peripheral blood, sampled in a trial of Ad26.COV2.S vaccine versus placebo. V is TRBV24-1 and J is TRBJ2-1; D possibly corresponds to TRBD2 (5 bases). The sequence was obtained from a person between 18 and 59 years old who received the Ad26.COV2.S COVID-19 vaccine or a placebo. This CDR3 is CATSDLGSQEVYEQFF. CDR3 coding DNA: TGTGCCACCAGTGATTTGGGCAGCCAGGAGGTCTATGAGCAGTTCTTC.